The sequence of this T cell receptor beta chain was determined in a study of blood T cell repertoires in COVID-19. Profiling relied on immunoSEQ multiplex PCR, and the TCRdb table lists in-frame clones only, not all of them. Found here are about 240,000 clones, 80% to 90% of them singletons; the top ten hold roughly 4.7%. The sequence was obtained from a woman between 70 and 85 years old with acute or convalescent COVID-19. The specimen was peripheral blood.

CDR3 region: CASSVTTATGGTNEKLFF. Written as DNA, the CDR3 is TGTGCCAGCAGTGTCACGACAGCGACCGGGGGAACGAATGAAAAACTGTTTTTT. This chain joins TRBV6-1 and TRBJ1-4, with D maybe TRBD1 (5 bases). Germline V gene sequence: CDR1 MNHNS, CDR2 SASEGT. V lost 4 bases to trimming and J lost 5 bases, with 23 bases between them. The CDR3 extends over 18 amino acids.